This T cell receptor beta chain was found in a study of cytomegalovirus exposure and HLA in healthy donors. Study results and limitations: Cytomegalovirus-associated TCR beta chains were listed, numbering some 170. Common viral pathogens (according to a later analysis) appeared linked to several of the most significant clusters.

Primers: 60 Vbeta forward and 13 Jbeta reverse. Generated by immunoSEQ multiplex PCR, the TCRdb table keeps only in-frame clones and is missing some. The data contain 75,000 to 95,000 clones, roughly 80% of them singletons. Details on this clone: What it binds is unknown.

This clonotype was obtained from a man between 45 and 60 years old in good health and CMV-seronegative. Specimen: PBMCs.

This CDR3 reads CASSVTTQLGPTQYF. The CDR3 DNA is TGTGCCAGCAGCGTAACGACTCAATTAGGTCCTACGCAGTATTTT. This chain connects TRBV9 to TRBJ2-3; no clear D. Germline lookup yields CDR1 SGDLS and CDR2 YYNGEE. V shed 1 base and J shed 8 bases, with 17 bases lying between them. The CDR3 runs 15 residues. The variable domain in full, with the rest retrieved from reference TRBV9 and TRBJ2-3, is DSGVTQTPKHLITATGQRVTLRCSPRSGDLSVYWYQQSLDQGLQFLIQYYNGEERAKGNILERFSAQQFPDLHSELNLSSLELGDSALYFCASSVTTQLGPTQYFGPGTRLTVL.